This T cell receptor (beta chain) was recovered during a study of cytotoxic CD8 clonotypes in ibrutinib-treated CLL. Notes on this clone: Its cognate antigen is unknown.

Repertoires were generated with immunoSEQ multiplex PCR, while TCRdb's copy carries only in-frame clones and drops some. The table has 160,000 or so clones, about 88% seen once. Study-wide results and caveats: At progression, clonality fell back toward baseline after rising at ibrutinib response.

The material sequenced was PBMCs, taken at disease progression, from a patient treated with ibrutinib. This TCR derives from a human donor with chronic lymphocytic leukemia.

The CDR3 loop reads CASSLMTPSYNEQFF. The CDR3 bases are TGTGCCAGCAGCCTAATGACACCCTCCTACAATGAGCAGTTCTTC. The chain carries TRBV11-2 and TRBJ2-1; D unclear. Germline lookup yields CDR1 SGHAT and CDR2 FQNNGV. The CDR3 runs to 15 residues. Between the trimmed V and J ends, which lost 5 bases and 0 bases, there was a span of 11 bases.